The 26 T cell receptor beta chains below all came from one sample that was sequenced in a study of T-cell reconstitution after alpha-beta-depleted transplantation in children. Molecular barcoding with unique molecular identifiers was used for the TCRbeta library. TCRdb re-called the PCR reads with MiXCR, one entry per CDR3 protein. The sample consists of roughly 200,000 distinct CDR3 sequences, approximately 8% of them appearing once. The material sequenced was PBMCs, mostly from graft donor cells, taken 360 days after TCRalphabeta/CD19-depleted stem cell transplant. All receptors derive from a male patient between 2 and 9 years old who had a stem cell transplant for acute myeloid leukemia, so the T cells may come from the graft donor.

J is TRBJ2-7 and V is TRBV12-3 or TRBV12-4; D could derive from TRBD1 or TRBD2 (5 bases each). This CDR3 is 14 amino acids long. V lost 5 bases and J 4 bases, leaving 15 bases between the germline ends. Here the CDR3 reads CASSKGHREYEQYF. The CDR3 DNA is TGTGCCAGCAGTAAAGGACACCGGGAATACGAGCAGTACTTC.

There are many counts of this clonotype. This sequence joins TRBV5-1 and TRBJ2-2; 8 positions agree with TRBD1. This CDR3 has 15 residues. Germline values: CDR1 SGHRS, CDR2 YFSETQ. Trimming removed 4 bases from V and 10 bases from J; junction bases left unmatched: 12. The CDR3 nucleotides read TGCGCCAGCAGCATTTCAGGGACAGGCCTTGAGGAGCTGTTTTTT. Its translation is CASSISGTGLEELFF. The full variable domain, rest sourced from reference TRBV5-1 and TRBJ2-2, is KAGVTQTPRYLIKTRGQQVTLSCSPISGHRSVSWYQQTPGQGLQFLFEYFSETQRNKGNFPGRFSGRQFSNSRSEMNVSTLELGDSALYLCASSISGTGLEELFFGEGSRLTVL.

For the CDR3, the DNA is TGCGCCAGCAGCTTACAGGGGCATGGCTACACCTTC. Residues: CASSLQGHGYTF. J is TRBJ1-2 and V is TRBV5-1, with TRBD1 matching 7 bases. J was trimmed by 6 bases and V by 2 bases; bases with no gene match: 1. Germline CDR1 and CDR2: SGHRS and YFSETQ. The CDR3 is 12 amino acids.

This clonotype was detected many times. The chain combines TRBV12-3 or TRBV12-4 with TRBJ2-7, with 12 bases fitting TRBD1. The CDR3 has 14 amino acids. V trimming: 3 bases; J trimming: 7 bases; junction bases outside the gene matches: 4. The CDR3 DNA reads as TGTGCCAGCAGTTTTGGGACAGGGGGCAGAGAGCAGTACGTC. Its protein is CASSFGTGGREQYV.

The chain joins TRBV4-3 to TRBJ2-5; TRBD1 matches 7 bases. The CDR3 length is 14 residues. Trimming removed 4 bases from V and 4 bases from J; junction bases left unmatched: 6. The germline CDR1 and CDR2 sequences are LGHNA and YSLEER. The CDR3 DNA sequence: TGCGCCAGCAGCCGGACGACAGGGTCAGAGACCCAGTACTTC. This gives the protein CASSRTTGSETQYF.

This clonotype was counted many times. The V and J genes are TRBV6-5 and TRBJ1-1; D is undetermined. Trimming took 5 bases from V and 2 from J, leaving 12 bases between them. The CDR3 spans 14 residues. The germline gives CDR1 MNHEY, CDR2 SVGAGI. For the CDR3, the DNA is TGTGCCAGCAGTCGCCTCGAGAGTAACACTGAAGCTTTCTTT. Encoded protein: CASSRLESNTEAFF.

In this sample, this clonotype turned up many times. This chain links TRBV12-3 or TRBV12-4 with TRBJ2-1; D is unclear. CDR3 length: 10 residues. Trimming left V 6 bases short and J 6 bases short, with 3 bases between. The DNA for the CDR3 is TGTGCCAGCAGCCTCAATGAGCAGTTCTTC. Its translation is CASSLNEQFF.

This clonotype was counted at least ten times. V usage is TRBV7-2 and J usage is TRBJ2-2; 8 nucleotides align to TRBD2. The CDR3 sequence is 17 residues long. V gave up 3 bases and J gave up 7 bases; unmatched junction bases: 13. CDR1 is SGHTA, CDR2 FQGNSA, per germline. The CDR3 DNA reads TGTGCCAGCAGCTTCAAAGCGGGAGCAAGTTTGGGCGGGGAGCTGTTTTTT. This sequence encodes CASSFKAGASLGGELFF. The full variable domain, its missing parts supplied by reference TRBV7-2 and TRBJ2-2, is GAGVSQSPSNKVTEKGKDVELRCDPISGHTALYWYRQSLGQGLEFLIYFQGNSAPDKSGLPSDRFSAERTGGSVSTLTIQRTQQEDSAVYLCASSFKAGASLGGELFFGEGSRLTVL.

This clonotype has only a few counts. The V call is TRBV6-5, the J call TRBJ2-4, with D perhaps assigned TRBD1 or TRBD2 (6 bases each). V was clipped by 2 bases and J by 0 bases, with 11 bases between them. Germline V gene data show CDR1 as MNHEY and CDR2 as SVGAGI. This CDR3 contains 16 residues. CDR3: CASSYGGLLAKNIQYF. The CDR3 nucleotides are TGTGCCAGCAGTTACGGGGGGCTACTAGCCAAAAACATTCAGTACTTC.

J is TRBJ2-3 and V is TRBV24-1, with D maybe TRBD1 (5 bases). V was trimmed by 6 bases and J by 4 bases, leaving 10 bases between them. CDR1 is KGHDR, CDR2 SFDVKD, per germline. There are 13 residues in the CDR3. Written as DNA, the CDR3 is TGTGCCACCAGTTTGAAAGGGGCAGATACGCAGTATTTT. Protein product: CATSLKGADTQYF.

Of note for this clonotype: A much more abundant neighbour one base away suggests this may be a read error. This chain links TRBV29-1 with TRBJ2-3; no firm D call. The CDR3 extends over 14 amino acids. V was shortened by 7 bases and J by 5 bases, with 19 bases between the two germline ends. Germline-derived CDR1 and CDR2 are SQVTM and ANQGSEA. The CDR3, as DNA: TGCAGCGGTGTGGTAGCCCATGAGCGAGATACGCAGTATTTT. It translates to CSGVVAHERDTQYF.

This clonotype has only a few counts. The chain has TRBV15 and TRBJ2-3; TRBD2 might be the D (5 bases). Germline CDR1 LNHNV, CDR2 YYDKDF (reference sequence). With 6 bases removed from V and 2 bases from J, the gap between germline ends came to 15 bases. CDR3 length equals 15 residues. As DNA, the CDR3 is TGTGCCACCAGTTCGACTATCCCCAACACAGATACGCAGTATTTT. Translation gives CATSSTIPNTDTQYF.

This clonotype has a count of ten or more. The rearrangement joins TRBV12-3 or TRBV12-4 to TRBJ2-2, with D perhaps TRBD1 or TRBD2 (6 bases each). V was clipped by 4 bases and J by 7 bases, with 16 bases between them. The CDR3 runs to 15 residues. The CDR3 reads CASSSPPGAIGELFF. CDR3 in DNA: TGTGCCAGCAGTTCTCCTCCGGGGGCTATCGGGGAGCTGTTTTTT.

This clonotype occurred a few times. The chain couples TRBV4-1 to TRBJ2-7; D gene ambiguous. There are 13 residues in the CDR3. V shed 0 bases and J shed 7 bases, with 10 bases lying between them. Germline CDR1 MGHRA, CDR2 YSYEKL. This chain's CDR3 is CASSQEDHVEQYF. DNA of the CDR3: TGCGCCAGCAGCCAAGAAGACCATGTGGAGCAGTACTTC.

This clonotype has a count of ten or more. The CDR3 loop reads CASSLTGFTGELFF. The CDR3 region has the DNA TGTGCCAGCAGCTTAACCGGCTTCACCGGGGAGCTGTTTTTT. The chain is built from TRBV11-2 and TRBJ2-2, with no clear D. V was cut by 2 bases and J by 4 bases, with 8 bases left in between. In germline, CDR1 is SGHAT, CDR2 FQNNGV. This CDR3 is built from 14 residues.

This clonotype was seen repeatedly, ten times or more. The rearrangement joins TRBV12-3 or TRBV12-4 to TRBJ2-1; D is unresolved. CDR3 size: 13 residues. Trimming pared 3 bases from V and 8 bases from J, leaving 11 bases between. CDR3 amino acids: CASSFLPIDEQFF. CDR3 DNA sequence: TGTGCCAGCAGTTTCCTCCCCATTGATGAGCAGTTCTTC.

The sample holds many counts of this clonotype. CDR3 sequence (DNA): TGTGCCAGCAGTAAGGGAGGGACACCGACCTATCAGCCCCAGCATTTT. Protein: CASSKGGTPTYQPQHF. The rearrangement joins TRBV6-1 to TRBJ1-5; tentatively, D is TRBD1 (6 bases). This CDR3 contains 16 residues. The V gene's germline CDR1 is MNHNS and CDR2 SASEGT. Deletions cut 5 bases from V and 5 bases from J, with 19 bases between.

This clonotype has more than one count but fewer than ten. V is TRBV11-2 and J is TRBJ2-1; possible D gene TRBD2, 6 bases. The CDR3 sequence is 14 residues long. Germline V gene lookup returns CDR1 SGHAT and CDR2 FQNNGV. The V end lost 0 bases, the J end lost 14 bases, and 17 bases lay between the germline ends. Written as DNA, the CDR3 is TGTGCCAGCAGCTTAGATAACTGGCGGGGTAGGGAGTTCTTC. Translation gives CASSLDNWRGREFF.

This clonotype came up a few times. The chain couples TRBV10-3 to TRBJ1-5; no definite D call. This CDR3 region has 18 residues. Per germline, CDR1 ENHRY and CDR2 SYGVKD. V lost 4 bases and J lost 0, with 19 bases in between. For the CDR3, the DNA is TGTGCCATCAGTGCTCAGGCGGCGCGGGGTTATAGCAATCAGCCCCAGCATTTT. Translated: CAISAQAARGYSNQPQHF.

This clonotype was counted at least ten times. J is TRBJ2-7 and V is TRBV27; 9 bases map to TRBD1. Looked up from germline, CDR1 is MNHEY and CDR2 is SMNVEV (reference sequence). CDR3 length equals 13 residues. J gave up 7 bases and V 4 bases, and 5 bases lay outside the gene matches. Written as DNA, the CDR3 is TGTGCCAGCAGTTCGACAGGGGGATGGGAGCAGTACTTC. It specifies CASSSTGGWEQYF.

At least ten counts were recorded for this clonotype. V gene TRBV20-1 combines with J gene TRBJ2-1, with no clear D. Germline loops: CDR1 DFQATT, CDR2 SNEGSKA (reference sequence). The CDR3 extends over 10 amino acids. The germline V and J ends were trimmed by 6 bases and 5 bases, with 5 bases remaining between them. CDR3 sequence reads: CSAEDNEQFF. CDR3 nucleotides: TGCAGTGCCGAGGACAATGAGCAGTTCTTC.

The chain employs TRBV18 and TRBJ2-3; perhaps TRBD1 as D (6 bases). The V gene's germline CDR1 is KGHSH and CDR2 LQKENI. The V end lost 3 bases, the J end lost 7 bases, and 8 bases lay between the germline ends. The CDR3 is 12 amino acids. CDR3 nucleotides: TGTGCCAGCTCACCCCAGGGGAATACGCAGTATTTT. It is translated as CASSPQGNTQYF.

This chain connects TRBV29-1 to TRBJ2-7, with TRBD1 matching over 9 bases. Germline V lookup: CDR1 SQVTM, CDR2 ANQGSEA. V lost 3 bases and J lost 4; bases outside the gene matches: 1. CDR3 length: 12 residues. The CDR3 DNA sequence: TGCAGCGTTGAGGGGACAGGGTACGAGCAGTACTTC. Amino acids: CSVEGTGYEQYF.

The J gene is TRBJ1-4, the V gene TRBV12-3 or TRBV12-4, with 11 positions matching TRBD1. The CDR3 loop spans 17 amino acids. Losses at the gene ends were 7 bases for V and 0 bases for J; bases not matched to a gene: 7. The CDR3 bases are TGTGCCAGCATCCGGACAGGGGGCCTTGCAACTAATGAAAAACTGTTTTTT. Translation: CASIRTGGLATNEKLFF.

This clonotype was found many times. The V call is TRBV5-1, the J call TRBJ1-1; 8 nucleotides match TRBD1. CDR1 SGHRS and CDR2 YFSETQ come from the germline V gene. There are 14 residues in the CDR3. Unmatched junction bases numbered 6, after V lost 4 bases and J lost 4 bases. The CDR3 nucleotides are TGCGCCAGCAGCCCTGAAACAGGGGGCACTGAAGCTTTCTTT. Its protein product is CASSPETGGTEAFF.

This chain connects TRBV7-2 to TRBJ2-7; 8 bases line up with TRBD2. The junction had 15 bases not matched to a gene; V was cut back by 1 base and J by 7 bases. Germline V CDR1 and CDR2: SGHTA, FQGNSA. The CDR3 has 17 residues. CDR3 in amino acids: CASSLGVGLAAPLEQYF. CDR3 nucleotide sequence: TGTGCCAGCAGCTTAGGTGTAGGACTAGCAGCTCCTTTAGAGCAGTACTTC.